This TCR beta chain was recorded in a study of blood T cell repertoires in COVID-19 (dated by TCRdb to 2020 to 2021). For context, the study as a whole: Samples from collaborators originated in the United States, Italy and Spain and spanned both the acute and convalescent phases of COVID-19. HLA class I and class II types, where available, came from metadata supplied by the sample provider rather than from assay-based typing. The material from the prospective study consisted of cDNA or gDNA derived from T cells, B-cell-depleted T cells, or PBMCs. Nearly every sample came with metadata listing a de-identified subject ID, COVID-19 status, age in years and sex. The dataset comprised deeply sampled blood TCRbeta repertoires from subjects exposed to, actively infected with, or recovered from COVID-19. Samples were obtained from the ongoing ImmuneRACE study (first 160 participants) and from over 1,000 subjects provided by 6 global collaborators. A freely available public database, intended as a resource for researchers studying the immune response to SARS-CoV-2, is where the repertoires were released.

TCRbeta CDR3 regions were amplified from genomic DNA using the immunoSEQ Assay, a bias-controlled multiplex PCR. Regarding the original processing steps: Nucleated cell counts per sample were estimated from amplification of reference gene primers within the assay. To quantify the absolute abundance of each unique TCRbeta CDR3 rearrangement, sequence reads were collapsed and filtered. Productive Simpson clonality was computed per sample as the square root of Simpson's diversity index over productive rearrangements. Not all clones reach the TCRdb copy of this immuneACCESS table, which keeps in-frame sequences only. Checked studies attribute under half of the gap to unresolved V genes and leave the rest unexplained. The V and J calls and clone size come from that table; D and trimming were worked out from the DNA. The sample records approximately 300,000 clones, around 84% of which are singletons. The ten largest clonotypes hold over 3.5% of the sample.

The study at large found these results: The quantity of clinical and demographic metadata differed by source and by participant and was supplied without curation.

Participants in the prospective study were enrolled through a virtual design, were aged 18 to 89 years, and lived in some 24 United States geographic areas. To assign participants to cohorts, the prospective study relied on clinical history that participants themselves reported in a screening survey and a study questionnaire. Recovered participants in ImmuneRACE Cohort 3 were defined as having two consecutive negative NP/OP PCR tests, clearance from a healthcare professional, or resolution of symptoms. Each participant in the prospective study had whole blood, serum and a nasopharyngeal or oropharyngeal swab collected by mobile phlebotomists. Over a roughly 2-month period, participants in the prospective study had the option of providing additional blood draws and questionnaires. Prospective study blood samples were shipped either frozen or at room temperature before DNA extraction. On this clone: Its binding antigen is unknown. No base quality values were provided; no much bigger clone lies one nucleotide off.

CDR1 and CDR2 are read off the germline V gene as MNHEY and SVGEGT. Reading from cysteine to phenylalanine, the CDR3 counts 17 amino acids. Only the CDR3 region is kept as DNA, spanning 51 bases read in frame from base 1. V is pared back by 1 base and J by 0 bases, with 13 bases lying between the germline termini. The origin of this receptor is a man under 40 who had recovered from COVID-19. This sequence uses TRBV6-2 or TRBV6-3 and TRBJ1-5; the D gene cannot be resolved reliably. Sequencing input: PBMCs or T cells enriched from blood (not recorded which). The DNA sequence is as follows: TGTGCCAGCAGTTACTACCGGGGTCCTGATAGCAATCAGCCCCAGCATTTT. Its product reads: CASSYYRGPDSNQPQHF.